The T cell receptor beta chain under discussion was sequenced for a study of T-cell memory formation after mild COVID-19. Findings and limits, study-wide: Pre-infection memory carried some responding clones, suggesting that cross-reactive memory joined. A balance of CD4 and CD8 characterized clones contracting day 15 to 85, whereas later expanders leaned CD4+.

As to this clonotype: Its antigen is as yet unknown.

TCRdb redid the calling of the 5' RACE reads with MiXCR, one entry per CDR3 protein. In the table there are 300,000 or so distinct CDR3 sequences, 15% to 20% of which are singletons. With 2 bases removed from V and 3 bases from J, the gap between germline ends came to 7 bases. Germline-derived CDR1 and CDR2 are SGHRS and YFSETQ. The CDR3 has 13 amino acids. Material for sequencing was PBMCs or a T cell subset sorted from them (not recorded which). V usage is TRBV5-1 and J usage is TRBJ2-3; D unclear. The TCR sequence derives from a young man who had mild COVID-19 (a few samples of this study predate the infection). Cell type and time point are not known. CDR3 residues: CASSFLATDTQYF. CDR3 nucleotides: TGCGCCAGCAGCTTTTTGGCTACAGATACGCAGTATTTT.